The clone carrying this TCR beta chain has a handful of counts. Its antigen is not identified. TCRdb reanalysed the reads using MiXCR and keeps one entry per CDR3 protein. In the table there are about 60,000 distinct CDR3 sequences, roughly 60% of which are singletons. The sample is drawn from a study of type 1 regulatory T cells. For the study at large: An in vitro protocol generated T-allo10, a Tr1-enriched, alloantigen-specific CD4 T cell product. Notes on the study in general: Compared with non-type 1 regulatory T cells, type 1 regulatory T cells showed a more restricted TCR repertoire.

The V end was cut by 5 bases, the J end by 5 bases, with 21 bases between. CDR1 is SGHTA and CDR2 is FQGNSA in the germline V gene. The CDR3 extends over 16 amino acids. Sequencing was performed on cultured non-Tr1 T cells, either the whole culture or a sorted T cell fraction (not recorded which). This sequence was found in a human donor in good health. The rearrangement joins TRBV7-2 to TRBJ2-5; D is undetermined. CDR3 bases: TGTGCCAGCAGCCCAAGTGGTTTCCGTTTGGTGGAGACCCAGTACTTC. The encoded protein is CASSPSGFRLVETQYF.